This T cell receptor beta chain derives from a study of T cell changes during pregnancy in multiple sclerosis. Trimming pared 5 bases from V and 10 bases from J, leaving 12 bases between. The CDR3 covers 12 residues. The germline V gene encodes CDR1 MNHNS and CDR2 SASEGT. Method: immunoSEQ multiplex PCR; TCRdb's copy keeps in-frame clones and lacks some. The sample lists fewer than 65,000 clones, more than 85% occurring once. The chain links TRBV6-1 to TRBJ1-5, with D perhaps TRBD1 (5 bases). The sample here was CD4+ T cells from peripheral blood mononuclear cells, taken after pregnancy. This receptor was taken from a female donor with multiple sclerosis, enrolled in a pregnancy study. CDR3 in amino acids: CASSTQGGPQHF. The CDR3 bases are TGTGCCAGCAGTACGCAGGGCGGCCCCCAGCATTTT.